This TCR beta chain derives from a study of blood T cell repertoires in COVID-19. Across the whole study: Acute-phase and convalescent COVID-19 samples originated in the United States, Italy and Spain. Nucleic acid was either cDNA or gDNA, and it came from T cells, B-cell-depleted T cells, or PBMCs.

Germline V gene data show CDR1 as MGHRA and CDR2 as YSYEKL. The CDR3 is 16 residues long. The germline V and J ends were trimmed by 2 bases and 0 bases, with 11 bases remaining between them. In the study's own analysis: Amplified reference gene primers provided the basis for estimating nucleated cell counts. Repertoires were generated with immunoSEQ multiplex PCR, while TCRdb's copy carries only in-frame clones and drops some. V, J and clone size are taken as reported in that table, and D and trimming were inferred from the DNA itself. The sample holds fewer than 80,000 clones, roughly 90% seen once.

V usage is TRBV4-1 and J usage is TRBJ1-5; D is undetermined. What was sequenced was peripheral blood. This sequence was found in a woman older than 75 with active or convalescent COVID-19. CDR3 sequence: CASSQSSVFSNQPQHF. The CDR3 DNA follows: TGCGCCAGCAGCCAATCTTCGGTCTTTAGCAATCAGCCCCAGCATTTT.